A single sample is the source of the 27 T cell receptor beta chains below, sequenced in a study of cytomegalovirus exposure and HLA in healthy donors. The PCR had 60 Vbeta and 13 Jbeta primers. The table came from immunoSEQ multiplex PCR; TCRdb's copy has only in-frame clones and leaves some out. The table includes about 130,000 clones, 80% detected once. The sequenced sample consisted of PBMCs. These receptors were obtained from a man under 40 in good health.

CDR3 sequence (DNA): TGCGCCAGCAGCCTCGGGAATTCATTGGAGCAGTTCTTC. As protein: CASSLGNSLEQFF. The rearrangement uses TRBV4-3 and TRBJ2-1, with TRBD2 as a possible D gene (5 bases). Germline V lookup: CDR1 LGHNA, CDR2 YSLEER. The CDR3 has 13 amino acids. The V and J ends lost 4 bases and 10 bases respectively, with 14 bases between them.

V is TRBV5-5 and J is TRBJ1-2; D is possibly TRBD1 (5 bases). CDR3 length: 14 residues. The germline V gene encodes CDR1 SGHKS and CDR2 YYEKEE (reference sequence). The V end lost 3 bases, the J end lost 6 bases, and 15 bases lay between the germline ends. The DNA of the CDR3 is TGTGCCAGCAGCTCAGTCCTGGGGCAGGATGGCTACACCTTC. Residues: CASSSVLGQDGYTF.

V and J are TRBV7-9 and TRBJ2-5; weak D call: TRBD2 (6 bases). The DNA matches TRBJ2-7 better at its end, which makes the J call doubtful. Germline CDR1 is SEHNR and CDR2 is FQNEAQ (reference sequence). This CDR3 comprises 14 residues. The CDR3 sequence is CASSLGTTTYEQYF. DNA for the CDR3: TGTGCCAGCAGCTTAGGGACTACTACCTACGAGCAGTACTTC.

The CDR3 here is CASSLASGWNQPQHF. The CDR3, as DNA: TGCGCCAGCAGCTTAGCCTCAGGGTGGAATCAGCCCCAGCATTTT. The V call is TRBV5-1, the J call TRBJ1-5, with D maybe TRBD1 (5 bases). CDR1 is SGHRS and CDR2 is YFSETQ in the germline V gene. This CDR3 has 15 residues. The V end lost 2 bases, the J end lost 4 bases, and 13 bases lay between the germline ends.

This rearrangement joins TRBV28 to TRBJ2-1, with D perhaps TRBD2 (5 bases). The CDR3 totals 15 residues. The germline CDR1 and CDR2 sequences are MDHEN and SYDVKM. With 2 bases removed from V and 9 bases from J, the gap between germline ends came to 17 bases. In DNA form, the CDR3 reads TGTGCCAGCAGTTTACCGTCTAGCCCCGCACCTGAGCAGTTCTTC. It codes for CASSLPSSPAPEQFF.

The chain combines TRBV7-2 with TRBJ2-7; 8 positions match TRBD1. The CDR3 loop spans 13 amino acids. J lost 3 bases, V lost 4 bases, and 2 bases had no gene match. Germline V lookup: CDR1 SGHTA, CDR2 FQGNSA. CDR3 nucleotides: TGTGCCAGCAGCTCAGGGACAGGCTACGAGCAGTACTTC. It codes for CASSSGTGYEQYF.

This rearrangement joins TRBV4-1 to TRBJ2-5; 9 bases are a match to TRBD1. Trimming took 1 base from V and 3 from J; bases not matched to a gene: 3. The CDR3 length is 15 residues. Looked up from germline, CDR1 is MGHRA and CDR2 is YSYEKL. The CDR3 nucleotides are TGCGCCAGCAGCCAAGTAAGACAGGGGGAAGAGACCCAGTACTTC. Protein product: CASSQVRQGEETQYF.

CDR3 in DNA: TGTGCCAGCAGCTTAGGAACCAGGGGGTTGTACGAGCAGTACTTC. The encoded protein is CASSLGTRGLYEQYF. V gene TRBV11-3 combines with J gene TRBJ2-7; 7 bases match TRBD1. Germline V gene lookup returns CDR1 SGHNT and CDR2 YENEEA. Trimming at V came to 1 base and at J to 4 bases, leaving 7 bases not matched to a gene. This CDR3 has 15 amino acids.

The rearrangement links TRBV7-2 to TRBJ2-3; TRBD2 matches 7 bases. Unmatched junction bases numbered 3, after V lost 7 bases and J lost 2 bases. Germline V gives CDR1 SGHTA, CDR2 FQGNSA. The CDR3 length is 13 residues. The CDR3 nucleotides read TGTGCCAGCAACGGGAGGCTCACAGATACGCAGTATTTT. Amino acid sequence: CASNGRLTDTQYF.

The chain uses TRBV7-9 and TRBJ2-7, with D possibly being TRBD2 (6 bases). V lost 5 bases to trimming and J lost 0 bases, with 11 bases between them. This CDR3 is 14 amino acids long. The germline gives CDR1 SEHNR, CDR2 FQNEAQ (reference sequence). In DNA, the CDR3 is TGTGCCAGCAGCCCCGCGGGGACCTCCTACGAGCAGTACTTC. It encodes CASSPAGTSYEQYF.

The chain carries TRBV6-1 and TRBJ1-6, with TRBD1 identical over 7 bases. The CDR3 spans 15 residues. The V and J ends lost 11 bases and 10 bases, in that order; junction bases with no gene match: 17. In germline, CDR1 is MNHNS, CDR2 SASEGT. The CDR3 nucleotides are TGTGCCTCCGGGGGTCAGGACAGGTTGAAGTCACCCCTCCACTTT. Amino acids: CASGGQDRLKSPLHF.

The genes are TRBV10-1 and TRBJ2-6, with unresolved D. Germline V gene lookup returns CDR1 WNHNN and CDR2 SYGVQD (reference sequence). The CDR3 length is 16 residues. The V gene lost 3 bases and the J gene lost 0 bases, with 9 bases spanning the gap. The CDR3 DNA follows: TGCGCCAGCAGTGACGCAGATCGCTCTGGGGCCAACGTCCTGACTTTC. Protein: CASSDADRSGANVLTF.

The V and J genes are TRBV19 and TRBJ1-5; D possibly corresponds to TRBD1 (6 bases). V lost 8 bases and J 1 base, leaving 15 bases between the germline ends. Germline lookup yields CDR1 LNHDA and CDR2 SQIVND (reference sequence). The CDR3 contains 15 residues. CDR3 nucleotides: TGTGCCAGTGCTACGGGACATGGGAGCAATCAGCCCCAGCATTTT. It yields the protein CASATGHGSNQPQHF.

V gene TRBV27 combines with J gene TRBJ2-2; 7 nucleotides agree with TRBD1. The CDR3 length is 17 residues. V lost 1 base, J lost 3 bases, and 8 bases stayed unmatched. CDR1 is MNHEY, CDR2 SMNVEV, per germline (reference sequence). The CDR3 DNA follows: TGTGCCAGCAGTTTATATGGCAACAGGGGATACACCGGGGAGCTGTTTTTT. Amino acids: CASSLYGNRGYTGELFF.

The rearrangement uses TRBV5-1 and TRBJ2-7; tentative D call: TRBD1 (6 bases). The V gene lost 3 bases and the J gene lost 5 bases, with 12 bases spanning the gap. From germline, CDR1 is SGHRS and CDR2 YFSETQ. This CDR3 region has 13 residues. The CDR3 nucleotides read TGCGCCAGCAGCTCGCAGGGGCTTAACGAGCAGTACTTC. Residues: CASSSQGLNEQYF.

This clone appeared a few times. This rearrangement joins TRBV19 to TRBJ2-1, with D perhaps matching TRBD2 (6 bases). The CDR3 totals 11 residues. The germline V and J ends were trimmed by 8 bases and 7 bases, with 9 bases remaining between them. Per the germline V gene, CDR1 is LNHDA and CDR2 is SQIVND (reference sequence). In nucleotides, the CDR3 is TGTGCCAGTGGACTAACTAATGAGCAGTTCTTC. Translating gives CASGLTNEQFF.

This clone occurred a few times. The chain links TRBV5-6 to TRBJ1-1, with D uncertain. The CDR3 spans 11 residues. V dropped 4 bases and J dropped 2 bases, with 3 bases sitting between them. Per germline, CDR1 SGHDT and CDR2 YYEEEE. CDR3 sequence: CASSLNTEAFF. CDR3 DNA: TGTGCCAGCAGCCTTAACACTGAAGCTTTCTTT. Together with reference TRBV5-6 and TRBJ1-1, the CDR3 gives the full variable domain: DAGVTQSPTHLIKTRGQQVTLRCSPKSGHDTVSWYQQALGQGPQFIFQYYEEEERQRGNFPDRFSGHQFPNYSSELNVNALLLGDSALYLCASSLNTEAFFGQGTRLTVV.

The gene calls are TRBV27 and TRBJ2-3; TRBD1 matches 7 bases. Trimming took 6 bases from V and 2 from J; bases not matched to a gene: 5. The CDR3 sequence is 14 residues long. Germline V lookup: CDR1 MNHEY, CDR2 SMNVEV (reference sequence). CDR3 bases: TGTGCCAGCAGAGCCGGGACAGCCACAGATACGCAGTATTTT. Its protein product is CASRAGTATDTQYF.

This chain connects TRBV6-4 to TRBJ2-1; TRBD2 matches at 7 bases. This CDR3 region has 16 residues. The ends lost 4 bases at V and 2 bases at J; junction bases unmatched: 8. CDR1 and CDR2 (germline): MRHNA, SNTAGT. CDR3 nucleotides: TGTGCCAGCAGTGCACGCGGGAGTGGCGCCTACAATGAGCAGTTCTTC. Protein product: CASSARGSGAYNEQFF.

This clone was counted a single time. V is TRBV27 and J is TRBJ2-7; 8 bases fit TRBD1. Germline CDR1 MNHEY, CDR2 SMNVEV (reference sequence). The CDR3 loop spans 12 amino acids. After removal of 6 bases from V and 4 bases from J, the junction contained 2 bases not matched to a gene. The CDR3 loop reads CASRGQGYEQYF. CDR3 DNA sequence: TGTGCCAGCAGAGGACAGGGTTACGAGCAGTACTTC.

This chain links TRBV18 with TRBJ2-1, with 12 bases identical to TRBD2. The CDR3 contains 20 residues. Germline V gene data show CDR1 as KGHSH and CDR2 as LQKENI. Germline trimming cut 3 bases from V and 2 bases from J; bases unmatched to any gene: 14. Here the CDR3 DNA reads TGTGCCAGCTCACCCTTCGGACTAGCGGGAAGCCAACCTACCTACAATGAGCAGTTCTTC. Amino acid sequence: CASSPFGLAGSQPTYNEQFF. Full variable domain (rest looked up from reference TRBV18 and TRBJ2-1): NAGVMQNPRHLVRRRGQEARLRCSPMKGHSHVYWYRQLPEEGLKFMVYLQKENIIDESGMPKERFSAEFPKEGPSILRIQQVVRGDSAAYFCASSPFGLAGSQPTYNEQFFGPGTRLTVL.

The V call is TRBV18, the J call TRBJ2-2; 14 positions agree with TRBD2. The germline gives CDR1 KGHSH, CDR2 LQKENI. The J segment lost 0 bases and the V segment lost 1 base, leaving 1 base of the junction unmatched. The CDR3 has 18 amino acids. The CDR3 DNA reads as TGTGCCAGCTCACCACGGACTAGCGGGGGGCCGAACACCGGGGAGCTGTTTTTT. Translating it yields CASSPRTSGGPNTGELFF.

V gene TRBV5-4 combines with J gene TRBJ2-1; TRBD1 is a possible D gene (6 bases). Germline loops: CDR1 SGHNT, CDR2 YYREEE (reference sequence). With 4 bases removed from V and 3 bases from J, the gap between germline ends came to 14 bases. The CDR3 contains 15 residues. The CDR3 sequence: CASSPGTNFYNEQFF. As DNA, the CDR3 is TGTGCCAGCAGCCCTGGGACAAATTTCTACAATGAGCAGTTCTTC.

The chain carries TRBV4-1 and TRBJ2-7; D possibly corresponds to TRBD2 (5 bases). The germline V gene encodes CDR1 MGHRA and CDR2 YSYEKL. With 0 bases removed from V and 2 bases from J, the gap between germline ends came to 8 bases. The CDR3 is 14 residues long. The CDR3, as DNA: TGCGCCAGCAGCCAAGATCGGGGAGCCTACGAGCAGTACTTC. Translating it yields CASSQDRGAYEQYF.

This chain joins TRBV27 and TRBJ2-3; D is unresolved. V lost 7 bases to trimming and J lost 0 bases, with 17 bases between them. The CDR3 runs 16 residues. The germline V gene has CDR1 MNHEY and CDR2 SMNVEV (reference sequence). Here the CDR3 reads CASTPRGFLSTDTQYF. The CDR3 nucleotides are TGTGCCAGCACCCCCCGTGGCTTTCTCAGCACAGATACGCAGTATTTT.

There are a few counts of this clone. The CDR3 loop is CASSSSAGGGEKLFF. The CDR3 DNA reads as TGTGCCAGCAGTTCGTCGGCCGGAGGAGGGGAAAAACTGTTTTTT. V is TRBV6-5 and J is TRBJ1-4, with D unresolved. Trimming left V 4 bases short and J 8 bases short, with 17 bases between. This CDR3 is built from 15 residues. Germline V gene sequence: CDR1 MNHEY, CDR2 SVGAGI.

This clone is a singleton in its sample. This CDR3 is CASSPGTTYEQYF. The CDR3, as DNA: TGTGCCAGCTCACCTGGGACTACCTACGAGCAGTACTTC. The chain links TRBV18 to TRBJ2-7, with TRBD2 identical over 7 bases. The trim removed 3 bases at V and 2 bases at J, leaving 1 base unmatched. The CDR3 runs 13 residues. Germline V CDR1 and CDR2: KGHSH, LQKENI.